Following are 10 T cell receptor beta chains from one sample sequenced in a study of HIV-infected patients and healthy controls (dated by TCRdb to the mid-2010s). Library preparation employed 5' RACE. TCRdb lists the instrument as Illumina MiSeq. 500 ng RNA was reverse transcribed with SuperScript III using primers against the alpha and beta constant regions. Separate alpha and beta chain libraries were made by chain-specific third strand synthesis with multiplexing indices. The public reads were quality trimmed at Q25 with fastp and then assembled into clones with MiXCR by TCRdb, keeping productive beta chains. Merged by CDR3 protein, the rows form single entries marked with the most common genes and DNA. This sample comprises 13,000 or so distinct CDR3 sequences, about a tenth of them detected only once. The ten largest clones represent roughly 6% of the sample. Whole blood was used without cell fractionation, so all unsorted peripheral T cells were reflected in the repertoire.

Sequenced input: blood. These receptors were taken from an adult in good health.

This clonotype was seen only a few times. V usage is TRBV6-2 or TRBV6-3 and J usage is TRBJ2-2; D is perhaps TRBD2 (7 bases). This CDR3 contains 16 residues. The V gene's germline CDR1 is MNHEY and CDR2 SVGEGT. V shed 0 bases and J shed 10 bases, with 18 bases lying between them. CDR3 amino acids: CASSYSGLGGPSELFF. CDR3 bases: TGTGCCAGCAGTTACTCTGGACTAGGGGGGCCCTCGGAGCTGTTTTTT.

This clonotype showed up many times. The chain has TRBV5-1 and TRBJ2-1; no definite D call. The V end lost 3 bases, the J end lost 0 bases, and 4 bases lay between the germline ends. Per germline, CDR1 SGHRS and CDR2 YFSETQ. The CDR3 consists of 13 residues. For the CDR3, the DNA is TGCGCCAGCAGCTATAGCTCCTACAATGAGCAGTTCTTC. Translated, it gives CASSYSSYNEQFF.

This clonotype is medium-sized by share. The chain uses TRBV27 and TRBJ2-3; 7 positions match TRBD2. Germline V gene data show CDR1 as MNHEY and CDR2 as SMNVEV (reference sequence). This CDR3 has 17 amino acids. After removal of 1 base from V and 0 bases from J, the junction contained 7 bases not matched to a gene. This chain's CDR3 is CASSLWERGSSTDTQYF. The CDR3 DNA is TGTGCCAGCAGTTTATGGGAGCGGGGTTCTAGCACAGATACGCAGTATTTT.

This clonotype has a count of ten or more. The rearrangement links TRBV7-6 to TRBJ1-6; a weak D match, TRBD1 (5 bases). Germline V gene data show CDR1 as SGHVS and CDR2 as FNYEAQ. CDR3 size: 15 residues. V was clipped by 3 bases and J by 4 bases, with 10 bases between them. Here the CDR3 DNA reads TGTGCCAGCAGCTTTGGGACGAAGTATAATTCACCCCTCCACTTT. This sequence encodes CASSFGTKYNSPLHF.

This clonotype has a count of ten or more. The V gene is TRBV18, the J gene TRBJ2-4; 9 positions agree with TRBD2. Trimming at V came to 1 base and at J to 6 bases, leaving 4 bases not matched to a gene. The CDR3 loop spans 15 amino acids. The germline V gene encodes CDR1 KGHSH and CDR2 LQKENI. The CDR3 nucleotides are TGTGCCAGCTCACCACTAGCGGGAGACCTAAACATTCAGTACTTC. Protein sequence: CASSPLAGDLNIQYF.

This chain joins TRBV20-1 and TRBJ2-7; TRBD1 agrees at 7 bases. The V segment lost 7 bases and the J segment 0 bases; nucleotides outside the gene matches: 6. This CDR3 has 13 amino acids. The germline CDR1 and CDR2 sequences are DFQATT and SNEGSKA (reference sequence). The CDR3 DNA reads TGCAGTGTCGCTGGACAGGCCTCCTACGAGCAGTACTTC. Translated: CSVAGQASYEQYF.

This clonotype was counted ten times or more. The chain is built from TRBV18 and TRBJ1-1; 8 bases are a match to TRBD1. V was clipped by 5 bases and J by 4 bases; unmatched bases: 6. CDR3 length: 14 amino acids. Per germline, CDR1 KGHSH and CDR2 LQKENI. CDR3 protein: CASSAGGKGTEAFF. The DNA for the CDR3 is TGTGCCAGCTCAGCAGGGGGCAAGGGCACTGAAGCTTTCTTT.

This clonotype was seen at least ten times. This chain links TRBV7-9 with TRBJ2-2; the match to TRBD2 covers 12 bases. Trimming removed 3 bases from V and 5 bases from J; junction bases left unmatched: 4. Germline V gene data show CDR1 as SEHNR and CDR2 as FQNEAQ (reference sequence). The CDR3 has 16 amino acids. The CDR3 here is CASSFLAGGPTGELFF. CDR3 in DNA: TGTGCCAGCAGCTTCCTAGCGGGAGGGCCTACCGGGGAGCTGTTTTTT. Using reference TRBV7-9 and TRBJ2-2 for the parts outside the CDR3, the full variable domain is DTGVSQNPRHKITKRGQNVTFRCDPISEHNRLYWYRQTLGQGPEFLTYFQNEAQLEKSRLLSDRFSAERPKGSFSTLEIQRTEQGDSAMYLCASSFLAGGPTGELFFGEGSRLTVL.

This clonotype was picked up many times. The CDR3 region is CASSLSGRGTGELFF. CDR3 nucleotide sequence: TGTGCCAGCAGCCTAAGTGGGCGGGGCACCGGGGAGCTGTTTTTT. The chain employs TRBV11-2 and TRBJ2-2; D might be TRBD2 (6 bases). CDR1 and CDR2 (germline): SGHAT, FQNNGV. The CDR3 totals 15 residues. The V end was cut by 5 bases, the J end by 4 bases, with 14 bases between.

By its share, this clonotype is medium-sized (0.01 to 0.1%). The gene calls are TRBV10-3 and TRBJ2-2; D not resolved. Between the trimmed V and J ends, which lost 4 bases and 6 bases, there was a span of 12 bases. Germline V gene lookup returns CDR1 ENHRY and CDR2 SYGVKD. This CDR3 is 14 amino acids long. The CDR3 bases are TGTGCCATCAGTGGGTCCACCCCCGCCGGGGAGCTGTTTTTT. Its translation: CAISGSTPAGELFF.